The rows below give T cell receptor beta chains drawn from one sample of a study of identical twins. Each CDR3 protein gets one entry after TCRdb re-called the 5' RACE reads with MiXCR. Here the sample spans about 1.7 million distinct CDR3 sequences, about 32% being singletons. The sequenced material came from cord blood. These receptors all stem from a newborn girl in good health. Each CDR3 is given with its conserved first and last residue. D genes are given only for firm matches.

d_gene	v_gene	CDR3aa
TRBD2	TRBV7-8	CASSLLAGIVLGTQYF
TRBD1	TRBV12-3/TRBV12-4	CASSHHRTGLNYGYTF
.	TRBV7-2	CASSLMGSLAKNIQYF
.	TRBV7-2	CASSLGSRGLNQPQHF
.	TRBV5-6	CASSQNMDYGYTF
.	TRBV20-1	CSASQRYNEQFF
TRBD1	TRBV29-1	CSVRRDREHAGELFF
TRBD2	TRBV7-2	CASSFLDGRGVSTDTQYF
.	TRBV10-3	CAIRPGGGVETQYF
TRBD2	TRBV2	CASSEVGTTSYEQYF
TRBD1	TRBV24-1	CATSDFGDRGTDTQYF
.	TRBV27	CASSFGEDSRDTEAFF
TRBD2	TRBV24-1	CATAAGDPTDTQYF
.	TRBV6-1	CASSETAVSYEQYF
TRBD2	TRBV7-6	CASSLVVSGGSTDTQYF
.	TRBV6-1	CASMALFYEQYF
.	TRBV6-2/TRBV6-3	CASSESSGQGRGASMENEQFF
.	TRBV11-2	CASSFATSPFSHTGELFF
.	TRBV25-1	CASSEWKDTGELFF
.	TRBV5-4	CASSLKLAVTTDTQYF
.	TRBV6-1	CASRQLFQETQYF
.	TRBV29-1	CSVRPGTRGYTF